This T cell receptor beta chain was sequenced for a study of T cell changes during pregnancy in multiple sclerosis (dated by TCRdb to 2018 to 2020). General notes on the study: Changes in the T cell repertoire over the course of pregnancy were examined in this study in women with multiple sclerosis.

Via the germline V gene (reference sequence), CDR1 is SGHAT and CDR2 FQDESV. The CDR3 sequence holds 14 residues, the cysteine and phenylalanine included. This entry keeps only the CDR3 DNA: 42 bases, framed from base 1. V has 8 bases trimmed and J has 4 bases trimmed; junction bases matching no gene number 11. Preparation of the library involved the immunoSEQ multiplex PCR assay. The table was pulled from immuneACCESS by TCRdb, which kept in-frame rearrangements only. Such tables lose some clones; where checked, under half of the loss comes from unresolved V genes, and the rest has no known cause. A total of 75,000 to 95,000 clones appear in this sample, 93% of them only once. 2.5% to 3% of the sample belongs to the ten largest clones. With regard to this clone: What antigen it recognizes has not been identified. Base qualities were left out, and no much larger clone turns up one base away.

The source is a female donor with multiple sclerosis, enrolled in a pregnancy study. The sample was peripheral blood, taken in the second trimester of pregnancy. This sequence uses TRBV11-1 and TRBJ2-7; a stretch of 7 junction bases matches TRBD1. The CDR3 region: CASGSAGGSYEQYF. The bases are TGTGCCAGCGGGAGCGCAGGGGGATCTTACGAGCAGTACTTC.